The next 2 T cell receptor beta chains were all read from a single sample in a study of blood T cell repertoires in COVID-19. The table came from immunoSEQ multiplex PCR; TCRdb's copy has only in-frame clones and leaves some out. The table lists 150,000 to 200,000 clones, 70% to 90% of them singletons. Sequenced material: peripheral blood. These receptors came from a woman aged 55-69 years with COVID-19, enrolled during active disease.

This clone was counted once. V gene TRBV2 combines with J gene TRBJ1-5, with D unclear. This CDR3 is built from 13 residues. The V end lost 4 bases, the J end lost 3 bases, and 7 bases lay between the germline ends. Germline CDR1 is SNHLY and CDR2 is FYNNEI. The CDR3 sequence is CASSADINQPQHF. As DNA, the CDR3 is TGTGCCAGCAGTGCCGACATCAATCAGCCCCAGCATTTT. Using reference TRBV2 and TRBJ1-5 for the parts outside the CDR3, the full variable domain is EPEVTQTPSHQVTQMGQEVILRCVPISNHLYFYWYRQILGQKVEFLVSFYNNEISEKSEIFDDQFSVERPDGSNFTLKIRSTKLEDSAMYFCASSADINQPQHFGDGTRLSIL.

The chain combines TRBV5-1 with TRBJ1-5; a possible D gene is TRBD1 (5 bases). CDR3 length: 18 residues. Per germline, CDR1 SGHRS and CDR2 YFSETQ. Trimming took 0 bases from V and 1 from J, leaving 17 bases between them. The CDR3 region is CASSLGSGGAQSNQPQHF. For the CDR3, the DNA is TGCGCCAGCAGCTTGGGGAGTGGAGGGGCGCAGAGCAATCAGCCCCAGCATTTT. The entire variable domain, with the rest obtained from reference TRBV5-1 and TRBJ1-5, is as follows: KAGVTQTPRYLIKTRGQQVTLSCSPISGHRSVSWYQQTPGQGLQFLFEYFSETQRNKGNFPGRFSGRQFSNSRSEMNVSTLELGDSALYLCASSLGSGGAQSNQPQHFGDGTRLSIL.